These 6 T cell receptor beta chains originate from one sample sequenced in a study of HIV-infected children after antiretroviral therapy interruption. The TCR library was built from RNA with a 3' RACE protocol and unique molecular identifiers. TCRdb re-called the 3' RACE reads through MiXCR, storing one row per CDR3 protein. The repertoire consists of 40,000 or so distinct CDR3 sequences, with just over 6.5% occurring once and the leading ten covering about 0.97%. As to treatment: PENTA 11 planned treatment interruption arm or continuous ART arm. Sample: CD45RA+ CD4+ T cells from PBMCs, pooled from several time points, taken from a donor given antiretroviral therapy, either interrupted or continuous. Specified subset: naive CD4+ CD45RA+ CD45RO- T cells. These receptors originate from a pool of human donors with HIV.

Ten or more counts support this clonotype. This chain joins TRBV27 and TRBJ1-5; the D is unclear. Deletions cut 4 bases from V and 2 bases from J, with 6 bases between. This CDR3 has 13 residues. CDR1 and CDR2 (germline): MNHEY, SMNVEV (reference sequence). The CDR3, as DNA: TGTGCCAGCAGTTCGTACGGCAATCAGCCCCAGCATTTT. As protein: CASSSYGNQPQHF.

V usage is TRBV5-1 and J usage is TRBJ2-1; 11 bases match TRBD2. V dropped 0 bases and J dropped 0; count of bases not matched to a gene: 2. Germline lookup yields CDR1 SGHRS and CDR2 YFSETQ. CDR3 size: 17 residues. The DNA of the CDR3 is TGCGCCAGCAGCTTGGCTACTAGCGGGAGCTCCTACAATGAGCAGTTCTTC. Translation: CASSLATSGSSYNEQFF.

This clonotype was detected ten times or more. CDR3 DNA: TGTGCCATCAGCCAGCGGGGGGGCACAGATACGCAGTATTTT. Encoded protein: CAISQRGGTDTQYF. J is TRBJ2-3 and V is TRBV10-3; TRBD2 matches 9 bases. Trimming took 6 bases from V and 1 from J; bases not matched to a gene: 2. The CDR3 has 14 residues. CDR1 and CDR2 (germline): ENHRY, SYGVKD.

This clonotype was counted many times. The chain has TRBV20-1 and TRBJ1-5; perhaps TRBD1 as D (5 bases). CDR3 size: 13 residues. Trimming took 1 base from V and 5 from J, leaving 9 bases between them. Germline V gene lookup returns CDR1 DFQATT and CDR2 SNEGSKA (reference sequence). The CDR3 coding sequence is TGCAGTGCTAGAGGGACATCTGATCAGCCCCAGCATTTT. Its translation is CSARGTSDQPQHF.

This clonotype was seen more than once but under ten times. The CDR3 bases are TGCAGTGCTAAAACCGGTTCGTTAGCCAAAAACATTCAGTACTTC. This translates into CSAKTGSLAKNIQYF. The chain has TRBV20-1 and TRBJ2-4, with D uncertain. With 4 bases removed from V and 0 bases from J, the gap between germline ends came to 13 bases. The CDR3 is 15 residues long. Germline V lookup: CDR1 DFQATT, CDR2 SNEGSKA (reference sequence).

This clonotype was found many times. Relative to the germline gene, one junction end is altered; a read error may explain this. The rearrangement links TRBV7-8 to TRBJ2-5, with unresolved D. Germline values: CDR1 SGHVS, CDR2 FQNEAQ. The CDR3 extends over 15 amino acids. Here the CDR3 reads CASRQAIDVKETQYF. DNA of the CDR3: TGTGCCAGCAGGCAAGCGATTGATGTGAAAGAAACCCAGTACTTC.